The 20 T cell receptor beta chains below come from one sample, sequenced in a study of STAT5B mutations in CD4+ large granular lymphocyte leukemia. Libraries were prepared by immunoSEQ multiplex PCR; TCRdb keeps only in-frame clonotypes and omits some of them. The sample contains approximately 32,000 clones, 69% of which appear only once. Sequences were obtained from CD4+ T cells from blood buffy coats. Source of these receptors: a human donor in good health.

V gene TRBV7-9 combines with J gene TRBJ2-7; D is undetermined. Trimming left V 6 bases short and J 4 bases short, with 10 bases between. CDR1 and CDR2 from the germline V gene are SEHNR and FQNEAQ (reference sequence). There are 12 residues in the CDR3. CDR3 nucleotides: TGTGCCAGCAGTCCGTCCACTTACGAGCAGTACTTC. Residues: CASSPSTYEQYF.

A few counts support this clone. The chain uses TRBV19 and TRBJ1-1; 9 nucleotides match TRBD1. J lost 6 bases, V lost 5 bases, and 7 bases had no gene match. Germline V gene lookup returns CDR1 LNHDA and CDR2 SQIVND (reference sequence). This CDR3 spans 14 amino acids. The CDR3 DNA follows: TGTGCCAGTAGTCCTTGGAGACAGGGGGCTGAAGCTTTCTTT. Its protein product is CASSPWRQGAEAFF.

The chain carries TRBV18 and TRBJ2-2; D is possibly TRBD1 (5 bases). Per germline, CDR1 KGHSH and CDR2 LQKENI. V was pared by 4 bases and J by 5 bases, with 8 bases between. This CDR3 spans 13 amino acids. CDR3 coding DNA: TGTGCCAGCTCACTACAGGAGACCGGGGAGCTGTTTTTT. Its protein product is CASSLQETGELFF.

V gene TRBV4-3 combines with J gene TRBJ2-3, with D possibly being TRBD1 (5 bases). CDR1 and CDR2 (germline): LGHNA, YSLEER. The CDR3 sequence is 14 residues long. V lost 1 base to trimming and J lost 1 base, with 6 bases between them. The CDR3 spells CASSQGRGTDTQYF. The CDR3, as DNA: TGCGCCAGCAGCCAAGGCAGGGGCACAGATACGCAGTATTTT.

The sample holds one count of this clone. This chain links TRBV5-4 with TRBJ2-5; 8 nucleotides line up with TRBD2. With V trimmed by 5 bases and J by 3 bases, 9 bases remained unmatched. This CDR3 spans 15 amino acids. The germline gives CDR1 SGHNT, CDR2 YYREEE (reference sequence). The CDR3 sequence is CASRKGGGREETQYF. The CDR3 DNA reads TGTGCCAGCAGAAAAGGCGGGGGGAGGGAAGAGACCCAGTACTTC.

The rearrangement joins TRBV30 to TRBJ2-3, with D unclear. Per the germline V gene, CDR1 is GTSNPN and CDR2 is SVGIG (reference sequence). The V end lost 0 bases, the J end lost 0 bases, and 13 bases lay between the germline ends. The CDR3 spans 16 residues. CDR3 amino acids: CAWSVLRIGSTDTQYF. In nucleotides, the CDR3 is TGTGCCTGGAGTGTATTGCGGATCGGAAGCACAGATACGCAGTATTTT.

The CDR3 DNA reads as TGCGCCAGCAGCCAAACTCCGGACGGTGCAGCAAGCTCCTACGAGCAGTACTTC. Translation: CASSQTPDGAASSYEQYF. The genes are TRBV4-1 and TRBJ2-7; D unclear. Germline loops: CDR1 MGHRA, CDR2 YSYEKL. There are 18 residues in the CDR3. Trimming removed 2 bases at V and 0 bases at J, with 20 bases between.

This chain joins TRBV9 and TRBJ2-5, with D unresolved. Germline loops: CDR1 SGDLS, CDR2 YYNGEE. The CDR3 length is 12 residues. With 0 bases removed from V and 5 bases from J, the gap between germline ends came to 5 bases. CDR3 DNA: TGTGCCAGCAGCGTAGGTGGGGAGACCCAGTACTTC. It codes for CASSVGGETQYF.

The CDR3 loop is CASSLPRGAHNEQFF. The CDR3 region has the DNA TGCGCCAGCAGTCTCCCGAGGGGCGCGCACAATGAGCAGTTCTTC. This chain connects TRBV5-1 to TRBJ2-1, with D perhaps assigned TRBD1 or TRBD2 (5 bases each). The CDR3 totals 15 residues. V was trimmed by 5 bases and J by 5 bases, leaving 17 bases between them. Germline V gene data show CDR1 as SGHRS and CDR2 as YFSETQ.

This chain joins TRBV7-9 and TRBJ1-6; possibly TRBD1 for D (5 bases). The CDR3 length is 15 residues. Trimming left V 5 bases short and J 4 bases short, with 12 bases between. Germline V gene sequence: CDR1 SEHNR, CDR2 FQNEAQ (reference sequence). CDR3 sequence: CASSIQGGYNSPLHF. CDR3 nucleotides: TGTGCCAGCAGCATCCAGGGAGGGTATAATTCACCCCTCCACTTT.

The CDR3 protein is CASIPKDSRGTDEQFF. For the CDR3, the DNA is TGTGCCAGCATACCCAAGGACAGTAGGGGAACTGATGAGCAGTTCTTC. This chain uses TRBV6-6 with TRBJ2-1, with a weak D call TRBD1 (6 bases). Germline V gives CDR1 MNHNY, CDR2 SVGAGI (reference sequence). This CDR3 comprises 16 residues. V lost 7 bases and J lost 8, with 24 bases in between.

The CDR3 nucleotides read TGTGCCAGCAGTTCGAGCGGGGGGCCGTACGAGCAGTACTTC. It codes for CASSSSGGPYEQYF. The chain couples TRBV6-5 to TRBJ2-7; 9 nucleotides match TRBD2. CDR1 and CDR2 (germline): MNHEY, SVGAGI. V shed 4 bases, J shed 4 bases, and the junction held 5 bases outside the gene matches. The length of the CDR3 is 14 residues.

The V call is TRBV6-6, the J call TRBJ2-7, with D tentatively TRBD2 (7 bases). Trimming took 7 bases from V and 0 from J, leaving 13 bases between them. The germline V gene has CDR1 MNHNY and CDR2 SVGAGI (reference sequence). The CDR3 has 14 amino acids. In DNA form, the CDR3 reads TGTGCCAGCAAGGAGGGAGGGGGCTCCTACGAGCAGTACTTC. Its translation: CASKEGGGSYEQYF.

The CDR3 protein is CASSYTRGGGEQYF. The DNA of the CDR3 is TGTGCCAGCAGTTACACGAGGGGGGGTGGCGAGCAGTACTTC. The chain recombines TRBV6-6 with TRBJ2-7; perhaps TRBD2 as D (7 bases). The CDR3 length is 14 residues. V was pared by 2 bases and J by 6 bases, with 14 bases between. Germline CDR1 is MNHNY and CDR2 is SVGAGI (reference sequence).

This chain uses TRBV5-1 with TRBJ2-2; tentative D call: TRBD1 (6 bases). The ends were cut back, 2 bases at V and 3 bases at J, with 8 bases in the middle. The length of the CDR3 is 14 residues. Germline V gene data show CDR1 as SGHRS and CDR2 as YFSETQ. The CDR3 sequence is CASSLSGDTGELFF. The DNA for the CDR3 is TGCGCCAGCAGCTTATCAGGGGACACCGGGGAGCTGTTTTTT.

V gene TRBV19 combines with J gene TRBJ2-3, with TRBD2 matching over 8 bases. The CDR3 extends over 16 amino acids. V shed 6 bases, J shed 0 bases, and the junction held 8 bases outside the gene matches. The germline gives CDR1 LNHDA, CDR2 SQIVND (reference sequence). The CDR3 spells CASSPGGKSSTDTQYF. CDR3 sequence (DNA): TGTGCCAGTAGCCCGGGAGGGAAGTCTAGCACAGATACGCAGTATTTT.

J is TRBJ2-5 and V is TRBV5-1; 8 bases agree with TRBD2. The V and J ends lost 0 bases and 2 bases, in that order; junction bases with no gene match: 15. The CDR3 has 19 amino acids. The germline gives CDR1 SGHRS, CDR2 YFSETQ. The CDR3 loop is CASSLAPQGGVAGQETQYF. CDR3 nucleotides: TGCGCCAGCAGCTTGGCCCCCCAGGGCGGGGTAGCGGGGCAAGAGACCCAGTACTTC.

CDR3 sequence reads: CASRPVAGQPYEQYF. The CDR3 region has the DNA TGTGCCAGCAGGCCCGTAGCGGGACAACCCTACGAGCAGTACTTC. The chain employs TRBV6-6 and TRBJ2-7, with 8 nucleotides matching TRBD2. This CDR3 spans 15 amino acids. V gave up 6 bases and J gave up 2 bases; unmatched junction bases: 9. Germline V CDR1 and CDR2: MNHNY, SVGAGI (reference sequence).

This CDR3 reads CASSSRTGTDTQYF. CDR3 in DNA: TGTGCCAGCAGCTCACGGACTGGCACAGATACGCAGTATTTT. The rearrangement links TRBV7-6 to TRBJ2-3, with a weak D call TRBD2 (5 bases). This CDR3 has 14 amino acids. V was pared by 4 bases and J by 1 base, with 9 bases between. Germline V gene lookup returns CDR1 SGHVS and CDR2 FNYEAQ.

The chain couples TRBV6-1 to TRBJ2-4, with D perhaps TRBD1 (5 bases). Germline-derived CDR1 and CDR2 are MNHNS and SASEGT. This CDR3 region has 15 residues. V lost 0 bases to trimming and J lost 4 bases, with 10 bases between them. The CDR3 region has the DNA TGTGCCAGCAGTGAAGCGGCGGCAGGGAAAAACATTCAGTACTTC. This translates into CASSEAAAGKNIQYF.